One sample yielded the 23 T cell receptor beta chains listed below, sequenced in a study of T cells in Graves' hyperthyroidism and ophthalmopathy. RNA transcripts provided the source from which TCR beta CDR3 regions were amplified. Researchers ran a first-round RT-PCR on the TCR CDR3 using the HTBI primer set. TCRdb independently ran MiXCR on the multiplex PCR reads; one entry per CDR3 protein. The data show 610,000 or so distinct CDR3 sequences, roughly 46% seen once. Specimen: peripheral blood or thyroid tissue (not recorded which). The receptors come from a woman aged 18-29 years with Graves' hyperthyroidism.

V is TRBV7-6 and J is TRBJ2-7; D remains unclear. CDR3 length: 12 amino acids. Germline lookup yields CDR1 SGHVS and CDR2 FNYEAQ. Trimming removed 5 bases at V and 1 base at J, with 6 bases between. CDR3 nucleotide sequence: TGTGCCAGCAGCAGGAAATCCTACGAGCAGTACTTC. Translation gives CASSRKSYEQYF.

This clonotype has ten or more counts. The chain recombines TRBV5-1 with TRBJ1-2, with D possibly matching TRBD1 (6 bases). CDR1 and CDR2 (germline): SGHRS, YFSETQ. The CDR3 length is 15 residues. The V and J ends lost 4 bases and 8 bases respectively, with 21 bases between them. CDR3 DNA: TGCGCCAGCAGCCCGGGACAAGTACCCACTAGGGGCTACACCTTC. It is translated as CASSPGQVPTRGYTF.

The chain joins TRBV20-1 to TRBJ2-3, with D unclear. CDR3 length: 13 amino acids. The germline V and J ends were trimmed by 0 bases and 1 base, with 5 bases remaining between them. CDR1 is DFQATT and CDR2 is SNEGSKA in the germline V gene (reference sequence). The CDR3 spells CSARDPGTDTQYF. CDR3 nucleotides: TGCAGTGCTAGAGATCCCGGCACAGATACGCAGTATTTT.

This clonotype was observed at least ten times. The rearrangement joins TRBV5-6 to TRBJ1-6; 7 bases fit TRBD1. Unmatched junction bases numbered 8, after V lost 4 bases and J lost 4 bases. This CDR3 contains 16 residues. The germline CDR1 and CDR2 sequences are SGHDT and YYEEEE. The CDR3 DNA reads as TGTGCCAGCAGCGTGATCAGGGGGGGATATAATTCACCCCTCCACTTT. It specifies CASSVIRGGYNSPLHF.

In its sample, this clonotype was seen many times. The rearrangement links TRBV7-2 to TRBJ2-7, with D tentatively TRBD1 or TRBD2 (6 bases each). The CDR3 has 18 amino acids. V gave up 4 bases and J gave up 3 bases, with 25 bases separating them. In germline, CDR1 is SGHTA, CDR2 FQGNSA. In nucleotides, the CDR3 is TGTGCCAGCAGCTCCAAGACAGGAGGGGGATGGGGGCTCTACGAGCAGTACTTC. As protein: CASSSKTGGGWGLYEQYF.

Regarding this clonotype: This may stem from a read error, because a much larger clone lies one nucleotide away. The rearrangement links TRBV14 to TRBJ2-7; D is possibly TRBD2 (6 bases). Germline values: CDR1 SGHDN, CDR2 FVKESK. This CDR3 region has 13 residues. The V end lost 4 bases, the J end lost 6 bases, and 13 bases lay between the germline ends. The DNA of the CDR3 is TGTGCCAGCAGCCCCCTAGCGAACAGCGAGCAGTACTTC. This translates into CASSPLANSEQYF.

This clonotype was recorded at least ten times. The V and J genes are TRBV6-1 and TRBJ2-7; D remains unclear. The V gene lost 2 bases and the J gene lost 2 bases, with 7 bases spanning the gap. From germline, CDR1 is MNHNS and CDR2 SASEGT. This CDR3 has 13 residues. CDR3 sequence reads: CASSETGPYEQYF. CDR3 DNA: TGTGCCAGCAGTGAAACGGGCCCCTACGAGCAGTACTTC.

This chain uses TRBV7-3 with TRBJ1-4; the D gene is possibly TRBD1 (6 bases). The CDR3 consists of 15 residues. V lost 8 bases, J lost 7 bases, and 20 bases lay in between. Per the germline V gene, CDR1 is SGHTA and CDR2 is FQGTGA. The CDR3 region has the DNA TGTGCCAGCGCTACCCCGACAGGAAGTTCTGAAAAACTGTTTTTT. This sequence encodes CASATPTGSSEKLFF.

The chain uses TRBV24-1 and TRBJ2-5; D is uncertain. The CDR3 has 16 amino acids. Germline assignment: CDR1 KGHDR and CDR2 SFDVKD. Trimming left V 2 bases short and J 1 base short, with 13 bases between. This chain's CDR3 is CATSDSQHRPQETQYF. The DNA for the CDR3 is TGTGCCACCAGTGATTCACAACACCGACCCCAAGAGACCCAGTACTTC.

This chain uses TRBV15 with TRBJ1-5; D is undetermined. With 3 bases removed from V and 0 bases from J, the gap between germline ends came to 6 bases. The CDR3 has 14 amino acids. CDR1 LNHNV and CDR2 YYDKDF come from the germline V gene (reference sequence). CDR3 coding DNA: TGTGCCACCAGCAGGGCGGATAGCAATCAGCCCCAGCATTTT. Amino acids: CATSRADSNQPQHF.

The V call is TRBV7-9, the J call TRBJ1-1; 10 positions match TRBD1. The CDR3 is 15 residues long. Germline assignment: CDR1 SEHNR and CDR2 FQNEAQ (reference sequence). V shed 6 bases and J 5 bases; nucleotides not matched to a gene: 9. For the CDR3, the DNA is TGTGCCAGCAGTTCTGACAGGGGGCGAAGGACTGAAGCTTTCTTT. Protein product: CASSSDRGRRTEAFF.

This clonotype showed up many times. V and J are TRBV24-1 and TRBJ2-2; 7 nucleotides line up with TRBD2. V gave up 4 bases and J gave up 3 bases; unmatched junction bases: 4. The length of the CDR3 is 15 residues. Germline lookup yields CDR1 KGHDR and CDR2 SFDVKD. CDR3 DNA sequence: TGTGCCACCAGTGACGAGCGGGATTACACCGGGGAGCTGTTTTTT. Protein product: CATSDERDYTGELFF.

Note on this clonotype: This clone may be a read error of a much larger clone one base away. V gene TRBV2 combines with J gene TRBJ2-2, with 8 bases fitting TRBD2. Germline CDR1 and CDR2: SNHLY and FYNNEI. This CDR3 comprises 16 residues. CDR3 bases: TGTGCCGGCAGTTCTCCGGGGGGGCGCATAACCGGGGAGCTGTTTTTT. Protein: CAGSSPGGRITGELFF.

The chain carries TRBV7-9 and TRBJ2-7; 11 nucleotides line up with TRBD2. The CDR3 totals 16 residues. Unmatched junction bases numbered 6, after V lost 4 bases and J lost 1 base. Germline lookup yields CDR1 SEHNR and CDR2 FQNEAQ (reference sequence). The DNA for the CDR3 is TGTGCCAGCAGCTCCCCAATAGCGGGAGGGTCCTACGAGCAGTACTTC. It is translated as CASSSPIAGGSYEQYF.

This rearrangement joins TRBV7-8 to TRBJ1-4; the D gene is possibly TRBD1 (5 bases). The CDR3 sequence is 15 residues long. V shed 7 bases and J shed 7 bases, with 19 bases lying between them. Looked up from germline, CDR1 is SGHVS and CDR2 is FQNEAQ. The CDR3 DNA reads TGTGCCAGCACCAGATCGGCGGGGGAGAGTGAAAAACTGTTTTTT. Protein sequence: CASTRSAGESEKLFF.

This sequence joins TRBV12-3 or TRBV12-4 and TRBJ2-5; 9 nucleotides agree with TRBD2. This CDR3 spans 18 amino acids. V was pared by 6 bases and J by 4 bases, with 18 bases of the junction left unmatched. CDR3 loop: CASSQFLAGLGKGETQYF. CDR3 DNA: TGTGCCAGCAGCCAATTTCTAGCGGGGCTAGGGAAAGGAGAGACCCAGTACTTC.

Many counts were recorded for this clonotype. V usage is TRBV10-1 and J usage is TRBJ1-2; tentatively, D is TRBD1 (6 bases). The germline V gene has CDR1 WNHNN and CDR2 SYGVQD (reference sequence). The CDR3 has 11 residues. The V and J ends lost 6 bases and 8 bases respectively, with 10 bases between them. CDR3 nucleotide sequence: TGCGCCAGCAGACAGGGTTTAGGCTACACCTTC. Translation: CASRQGLGYTF.

The CDR3 DNA follows: TGTGCCACCAGTGATACAACAGGGGAGAAGACCCAGTACTTC. This translates into CATSDTTGEKTQYF. The chain carries TRBV24-1 and TRBJ2-5; 7 nucleotides match TRBD1. Trimming took 3 bases from V and 6 from J; bases not matched to a gene: 6. CDR1 and CDR2 (germline): KGHDR, SFDVKD. The CDR3 sequence is 14 residues long.

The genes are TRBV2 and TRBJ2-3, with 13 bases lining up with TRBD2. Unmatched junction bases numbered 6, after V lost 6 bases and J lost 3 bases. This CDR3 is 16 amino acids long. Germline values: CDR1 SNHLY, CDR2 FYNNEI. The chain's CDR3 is CASRGGLAGRTDTQYF. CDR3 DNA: TGTGCCAGCAGAGGGGGACTAGCGGGAAGAACAGATACGCAGTATTTT. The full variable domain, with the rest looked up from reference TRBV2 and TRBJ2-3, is EPEVTQTPSHQVTQMGQEVILRCVPISNHLYFYWYRQILGQKVEFLVSFYNNEISEKSEIFDDQFSVERPDGSNFTLKIRSTKLEDSAMYFCASRGGLAGRTDTQYFGPGTRLTVL.

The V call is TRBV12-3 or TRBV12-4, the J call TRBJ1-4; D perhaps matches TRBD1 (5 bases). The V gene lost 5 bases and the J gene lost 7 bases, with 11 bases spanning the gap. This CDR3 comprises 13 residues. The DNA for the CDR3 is TGTGCCAGCAGTGCGTGGGACGGTGAAAAACTGTTTTTT. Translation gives CASSAWDGEKLFF.

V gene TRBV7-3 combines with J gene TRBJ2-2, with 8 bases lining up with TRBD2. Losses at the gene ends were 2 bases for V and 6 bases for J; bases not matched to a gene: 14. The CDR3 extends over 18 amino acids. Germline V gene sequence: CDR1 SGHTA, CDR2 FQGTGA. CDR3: CASSLDYGRELNSGELFF. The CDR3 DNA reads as TGTGCCAGCAGCTTAGACTACGGGAGGGAGTTGAATTCCGGGGAGCTGTTTTTT.

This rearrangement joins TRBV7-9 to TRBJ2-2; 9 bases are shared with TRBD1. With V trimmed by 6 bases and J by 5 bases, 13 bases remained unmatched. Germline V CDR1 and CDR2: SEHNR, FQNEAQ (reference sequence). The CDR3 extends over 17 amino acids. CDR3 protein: CASRSSGQGTWTGELFF. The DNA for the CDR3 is TGTGCCAGCAGGTCATCTGGACAGGGGACTTGGACCGGGGAGCTGTTTTTT.

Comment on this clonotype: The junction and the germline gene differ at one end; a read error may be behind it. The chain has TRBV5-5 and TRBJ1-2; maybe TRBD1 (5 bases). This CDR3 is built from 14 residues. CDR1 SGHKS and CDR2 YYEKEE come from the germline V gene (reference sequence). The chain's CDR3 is CASSLEGRVEGYTF. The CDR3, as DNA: TGCGCCAGCAGCTTGGAAGGCAGGGTGGAAGGCTACACCTTC.